The 13 T cell receptor beta chains below all came from one sample that was sequenced in a study of T cells in Graves' hyperthyroidism and ophthalmopathy. RNA transcripts yielded amplified TCR beta CDR3 regions. The HTBI primer set was used in a first-round RT-PCR of the TCR CDR3. TCRdb reanalysed the multiplex PCR reads using MiXCR and keeps one entry per CDR3 protein. The sample contains around 600,000 distinct CDR3 sequences, 14% of which appear only once. Sequences were obtained from blood. The receptor source for this set is a woman aged 45-60 years with Graves' ophthalmopathy.

There are many counts of this clonotype. The chain couples TRBV20-1 to TRBJ2-3; 11 bases are a match to TRBD2. V was clipped by 5 bases and J by 0 bases; unmatched bases: 4. Germline CDR1 and CDR2: DFQATT and SNEGSKA (reference sequence). The CDR3 contains 15 residues. The CDR3 protein is CSAQTSGDSTDTQYF. CDR3 nucleotide sequence: TGCAGTGCTCAGACTAGCGGGGATAGCACAGATACGCAGTATTTT.

The V gene is TRBV4-3, the J gene TRBJ2-7, with TRBD2 identical over 7 bases. Trimming at V came to 1 base and at J to 7 bases, leaving 16 bases not matched to a gene. CDR1 is LGHNA, CDR2 YSLEER, per germline. The CDR3 spans 17 residues. In nucleotides, the CDR3 is TGCGCCAGCAGCCAAGGTCGTGGGCTAGCGGCCGTTGGGGAGCAGTACTTC. Protein: CASSQGRGLAAVGEQYF.

This clonotype was counted only a few times. The chain combines TRBV14 with TRBJ1-1, with D possibly TRBD1 on 6 matching bases. Germline values: CDR1 SGHDN, CDR2 FVKESK. Trimming removed 4 bases from V and 5 bases from J, with 20 bases in between. The CDR3 length is 16 residues. The CDR3 reads CASSPFTGPQATEAFF. In DNA form, the CDR3 reads TGTGCCAGCAGCCCCTTTACAGGGCCCCAAGCAACTGAAGCTTTCTTT.

J is TRBJ1-6 and V is TRBV6-1; D ambiguous. V was cut by 6 bases and J by 8 bases, with 17 bases left in between. The germline V gene encodes CDR1 MNHNS and CDR2 SASEGT. The CDR3 is made up of 15 amino acids. This CDR3 is CASSRKDTRDSPLHF. CDR3 bases: TGTGCCAGCAGCCGGAAGGATACAAGGGATTCACCCCTCCACTTT.

In its sample, this clonotype was seen many times. The chain couples TRBV11-2 to TRBJ1-1; D possibly corresponds to TRBD1 (5 bases). Between the trimmed V and J ends, which lost 4 bases and 1 base, there was a span of 7 bases. Per germline, CDR1 SGHAT and CDR2 FQNNGV. The CDR3 is 13 amino acids. CDR3 loop: CASSWGRNTEAFF. CDR3 nucleotides: TGTGCCAGCAGCTGGGGCAGGAACACTGAAGCTTTCTTT.

This clonotype showed up many times. The chain recombines TRBV6-1 with TRBJ1-5, with D hard to call. Trimming took off 2 bases at V and 4 bases at J, with 18 bases between the two ends. The CDR3 runs 17 residues. Germline CDR1 MNHNS, CDR2 SASEGT. This chain's CDR3 is CASSEIPRGLANQPQHF. The CDR3 DNA reads as TGTGCCAGCAGTGAAATTCCTCGAGGACTCGCTAATCAGCCCCAGCATTTT.

In this sample, this clonotype turned up many times. V is TRBV5-1 and J is TRBJ2-1; 7 bases match TRBD2. Per the germline V gene, CDR1 is SGHRS and CDR2 is YFSETQ. This CDR3 has 15 amino acids. V shed 4 bases, J shed 4 bases, and the junction held 8 bases outside the gene matches. The DNA for the CDR3 is TGCGCCAGCAGCGACGGGACTATGGGGTACAATGAGCAGTTCTTC. Protein: CASSDGTMGYNEQFF.

This clonotype was detected many times. The chain employs TRBV20-1 and TRBJ2-2, with no clear D. There are 14 residues in the CDR3. V gave up 1 base and J gave up 1 base, with 7 bases separating them. The germline CDR1 and CDR2 sequences are DFQATT and SNEGSKA (reference sequence). CDR3 nucleotide sequence: TGCAGTGCTAGAGGCCAGCTGAACACCGGGGAGCTGTTTTTT. Translation gives CSARGQLNTGELFF.

The chain employs TRBV19 and TRBJ2-6; D remains ambiguous. CDR1 and CDR2 from the germline V gene are LNHDA and SQIVND (reference sequence). This CDR3 has 14 residues. V gave up 2 bases and J gave up 0 bases, with 2 bases separating them. The CDR3 sequence: CASSIISGANVLTF. The CDR3 DNA reads as TGTGCCAGTAGTATAATCTCTGGGGCCAACGTCCTGACTTTC.

This clonotype was recorded at least ten times. This chain links TRBV3-1 with TRBJ2-7; TRBD1 matches 8 bases. The V segment lost 1 base and the J segment 4 bases; nucleotides outside the gene matches: 15. Germline values: CDR1 LGHDT, CDR2 YNNKEL (reference sequence). CDR3 size: 18 residues. This chain's CDR3 is CASSQAEVIWTGMYEQYF. DNA of the CDR3: TGTGCCAGCAGCCAAGCGGAGGTTATCTGGACAGGGATGTACGAGCAGTACTTC.

This chain joins TRBV7-9 and TRBJ1-2; no clear D. This CDR3 comprises 14 residues. V was clipped by 5 bases and J by 2 bases, with 12 bases between them. Germline CDR1 reads SEHNR; CDR2 reads FQNEAQ (reference sequence). In nucleotides, the CDR3 is TGTGCCAGCAGCAAAATAACGGTGAACTATGGCTACACCTTC. Translation: CASSKITVNYGYTF.

Many counts were recorded for this clonotype. The chain uses TRBV7-2 and TRBJ2-1; TRBD1 is a possible D gene (6 bases). The CDR3 totals 15 residues. The V and J ends lost 6 bases and 0 bases respectively, with 12 bases between them. Per the germline V gene, CDR1 is SGHTA and CDR2 is FQGNSA. CDR3 nucleotides: TGTGCCAGCAGTCGCCGGGACAACTCCTACAATGAGCAGTTCTTC. This sequence encodes CASSRRDNSYNEQFF.

This clonotype was found many times. The chain uses TRBV2 and TRBJ2-3, with D unclear. Germline V gene data show CDR1 as SNHLY and CDR2 as FYNNEI. The CDR3 extends over 12 amino acids. Deletions cut 5 bases from V and 5 bases from J, with 8 bases between. Written as DNA, the CDR3 is TGTGCCAGCAGTTATAATGTAGATACGCAGTATTTT. Translated: CASSYNVDTQYF.